The 20 T cell receptor beta chains below were found in one sample sequenced in a study of blood T cell repertoires in COVID-19. Using immunoSEQ multiplex PCR, the repertoire was profiled, and TCRdb retains in-frame clones only, with some absent. The sample yields about 280,000 clones, 75% to 95% seen once. The sample comprised PBMCs or T cells enriched from blood (not recorded which). These receptor sequences come from a middle-aged man who had been exposed to COVID-19.

The rearrangement joins TRBV29-1 to TRBJ2-7, with TRBD2 as a possible D gene (6 bases). V was shortened by 6 bases and J by 4 bases, with 16 bases between the two germline ends. The CDR3 runs to 13 residues. In germline, CDR1 is SQVTM, CDR2 ANQGSEA. CDR3 DNA sequence: TGCAGCGTGGCGGGACGGGACTCGTACGAGCAGTACTTC. This translates into CSVAGRDSYEQYF.

This clone was seen a single time. The chain is built from TRBV12-3 or TRBV12-4 and TRBJ2-5, with D tentatively TRBD1 (5 bases). CDR3 length equals 13 residues. The V gene lost 5 bases and the J gene lost 2 bases, with 9 bases spanning the gap. In DNA form, the CDR3 reads TGTGCCAGCAGTGCCAGGGAACAAGAGACCCAGTACTTC. Its protein is CASSAREQETQYF.

The rearrangement links TRBV14 to TRBJ1-1; maybe TRBD1 (5 bases). Between the trimmed V and J ends, which lost 1 base and 9 bases, there was a span of 9 bases. CDR1 and CDR2 from the germline V gene are SGHDN and FVKESK. The CDR3 is made up of 12 amino acids. The CDR3 here is CASSQVGGKAFF. In DNA form, the CDR3 reads TGTGCCAGCAGCCAAGTGGGGGGAAAAGCTTTCTTT.

The chain joins TRBV3-1 (or the pseudogene TRBV3-2) to TRBJ2-5; perhaps TRBD2 as D (5 bases). Per germline, CDR1 LGHDT and CDR2 YNNKEL (reference sequence). This CDR3 comprises 11 residues. V was shortened by 1 base and J by 9 bases, with 6 bases between the two germline ends. The DNA for the CDR3 is TGTGCCAGCAGCCAAGGACTACCCCAGTACTTC. It yields the protein CASSQGLPQYF.

This clone was recorded once. This chain joins TRBV4-1 and TRBJ2-7; a possible D gene is TRBD1 (6 bases). This CDR3 is built from 15 residues. Germline assignment: CDR1 MGHRA and CDR2 YSYEKL. V was shortened by 1 base and J by 1 base, with 11 bases between the two germline ends. The CDR3 reads CASSQGQGPSYEQYF. The CDR3 DNA reads as TGCGCCAGCAGCCAAGGGCAGGGGCCTTCCTACGAGCAGTACTTC.

This clone occurred once. The CDR3 loop reads CASTLQGASEAFF. CDR3 bases: TGTGCCAGCACCTTACAGGGGGCGTCTGAAGCTTTCTTT. The rearrangement uses TRBV5-4 and TRBJ1-1, with 9 bases matching TRBD1. Germline values: CDR1 SGHNT, CDR2 YYREEE (reference sequence). This CDR3 region has 13 residues. V was pared by 6 bases and J by 6 bases, with 6 bases of the junction left unmatched.

This rearrangement joins TRBV11-3 to TRBJ2-3; 9 bases agree with TRBD2. This CDR3 contains 16 residues. CDR1 and CDR2 from the germline V gene are SGHNT and YENEEA. The junction had 10 bases not matched to a gene; V was cut back by 4 bases and J by 5 bases. In nucleotides, the CDR3 is TGTGCCAGCAGCTCCCAAAGCCCTAGCGGGAAAGATACGCAGTATTTT. Translating gives CASSSQSPSGKDTQYF.

For the CDR3, the DNA is TGCAGCGCGCTCACAGATACCTACGAGCAGTACTTC. This codes for CSALTDTYEQYF. The chain carries TRBV29-1 and TRBJ2-7; D is uncertain. CDR1 and CDR2 (germline): SQVTM, ANQGSEA. Trimming shortened V by 7 bases and J by 2 bases, and 12 bases separated the two germline ends. CDR3 length equals 12 residues.

The chain carries TRBV6-6 and TRBJ2-2; 9 nucleotides match TRBD2. Per the germline V gene, CDR1 is MNHNY and CDR2 is SVGAGI (reference sequence). The V segment lost 2 bases and the J segment 3 bases; nucleotides outside the gene matches: 4. CDR3 size: 16 residues. The CDR3 nucleotides are TGTGCCAGCAGTTACCTTAGCGGGAGTGACACCGGGGAGCTGTTTTTT. Encoded protein: CASSYLSGSDTGELFF.

This clone was seen only once. V gene TRBV19 combines with J gene TRBJ1-1, with D hard to call. The CDR3 consists of 17 residues. Germline lookup yields CDR1 LNHDA and CDR2 SQIVND (reference sequence). V was pared by 10 bases and J by 0 bases, with 24 bases between. The CDR3 coding sequence is TGTGCCACCAGCCCAAGAATACAGCCCTTTATGAACACTGAAGCTTTCTTT. This gives the protein CATSPRIQPFMNTEAFF.

For the CDR3, the DNA is TGCGCCAGCAGCCAACCCCTGGAAGGGGCTGGCTCCTCGAACACCGGGGAGCTGTTTTTT. This sequence encodes CASSQPLEGAGSSNTGELFF. This rearrangement joins TRBV4-1 to TRBJ2-2, with D tentatively TRBD1 (5 bases). The V and J ends lost 2 bases and 0 bases respectively, with 22 bases between them. The germline V gene encodes CDR1 MGHRA and CDR2 YSYEKL. The CDR3 runs 20 residues.

The V and J genes are TRBV5-6 and TRBJ1-1, with D tentatively TRBD1 (5 bases). V shed 4 bases and J shed 11 bases, with 18 bases lying between them. CDR3 length equals 13 residues. Per germline, CDR1 SGHDT and CDR2 YYEEEE. CDR3 in amino acids: CASSVDTLLEAFF. The CDR3 DNA follows: TGTGCCAGCAGCGTGGACACATTGTTGGAGGCTTTCTTT.

This chain joins TRBV14 and TRBJ2-7; 11 bases line up with TRBD1. Germline trimming cut 2 bases from V and 5 bases from J; bases unmatched to any gene: 8. The germline V gene encodes CDR1 SGHDN and CDR2 FVKESK. The length of the CDR3 is 16 residues. Here the CDR3 DNA reads TGTGCCAGCAGCCAAACCCCGGACAGGGGGCGGGACGAGCAGTACTTC. This codes for CASSQTPDRGRDEQYF.

The chain joins TRBV12-3 or TRBV12-4 to TRBJ1-1; D is perhaps TRBD1 (6 bases). Trimming took off 1 base at V and 8 bases at J, with 11 bases between the two ends. The CDR3 covers 13 residues. The CDR3: CASSLGATGEAFF. Here the CDR3 DNA reads TGTGCCAGCAGTTTAGGCGCGACAGGCGAAGCTTTCTTT.

The chain employs TRBV2 and TRBJ1-2; 11 bases align to TRBD1. The ends lost 6 bases at V and 4 bases at J; junction bases unmatched: 13. Germline-derived CDR1 and CDR2 are SNHLY and FYNNEI. This CDR3 comprises 17 residues. The DNA of the CDR3 is TGTGCCAGCAGCTCCGGGACAGGGGGTGGGGCGCTCTATGGCTACACCTTC. This sequence encodes CASSSGTGGGALYGYTF.

This sequence joins TRBV10-3 and TRBJ1-1; D is possibly TRBD1 (6 bases). The CDR3 is made up of 16 amino acids. Trimming removed 6 bases at V and 1 base at J, with 18 bases between. CDR1 ENHRY and CDR2 SYGVKD come from the germline V gene. This CDR3 is CAIRGAPDEKNTEAFF. DNA of the CDR3: TGTGCCATCAGGGGGGCCCCAGACGAAAAGAACACTGAAGCTTTCTTT.

The V call is TRBV10-3, the J call TRBJ1-1; 7 nucleotides agree with TRBD1. Trimming at V came to 4 bases and at J to 0 bases, leaving 2 bases not matched to a gene. CDR3 length: 14 amino acids. Germline CDR1 and CDR2: ENHRY and SYGVKD. The CDR3 sequence is CAISVRGLNTEAFF. For the CDR3, the DNA is TGTGCCATCAGTGTAAGGGGGCTGAACACTGAAGCTTTCTTT.

This chain links TRBV5-6 with TRBJ2-5; no clear D gene. The CDR3 length is 14 residues. The germline V and J ends were trimmed by 4 bases and 2 bases, with 12 bases remaining between them. Germline CDR1 is SGHDT and CDR2 is YYEEEE. CDR3 protein: CASSQVGRQETQYF. The CDR3 nucleotides read TGTGCCAGCAGCCAGGTTGGCAGGCAAGAGACCCAGTACTTC.

The chain uses TRBV9 and TRBJ1-4; no reliable D call. Germline assignment: CDR1 SGDLS and CDR2 YYNGEE. The CDR3 spans 15 residues. V was cut by 0 bases and J by 1 base, with 7 bases left in between. CDR3 in amino acids: CASSVDRGTNEKLFF. The DNA for the CDR3 is TGTGCCAGCAGCGTAGATCGGGGAACTAATGAAAAACTGTTTTTT.

The CDR3 reads CATRGEGLDEQFF. DNA of the CDR3: TGTGCCACCAGGGGGGAGGGCTTGGATGAGCAGTTCTTC. The J gene is TRBJ2-1, the V gene TRBV24-1; 7 bases match TRBD2. The CDR3 runs to 13 residues. V was pared by 7 bases and J by 8 bases, with 7 bases of the junction left unmatched. The V gene's germline CDR1 is KGHDR and CDR2 SFDVKD.